This entry lists 5 T cell receptor beta chains sequenced from one sample in a study of blood T cell repertoires in COVID-19. Generated by immunoSEQ multiplex PCR, the TCRdb table keeps only in-frame clones and is missing some. This repertoire shows 450,000 or so clones, approximately 90% found once; its top ten account for 0.7% to 1%. The material sequenced was peripheral blood. The receptor source for this set is a man aged 18-30 years with COVID-19, enrolled during active disease.

J is TRBJ2-1 and V is TRBV3-1 (or the pseudogene TRBV3-2); 8 bases align to TRBD2. V was clipped by 7 bases and J by 10 bases; unmatched bases: 6. From germline, CDR1 is LGHDT and CDR2 YNNKEL (reference sequence). This CDR3 has 12 amino acids. In DNA, the CDR3 is TGTGCCAGCAACCGGGGGGGCATGGAGCAGTTCTTC. Translation: CASNRGGMEQFF.

The chain employs TRBV6-1 and TRBJ2-7; D ambiguous. The CDR3 sequence is 14 residues long. Germline V CDR1 and CDR2: MNHNS, SASEGT. Deletions cut 2 bases from V and 3 bases from J, with 11 bases between. The chain's CDR3 is CASSELGSDYEQYF. The CDR3 DNA sequence: TGTGCCAGCAGTGAACTCGGGTCGGACTACGAGCAGTACTTC.

The chain combines TRBV6-1 with TRBJ1-1, with D perhaps matching TRBD1 (6 bases). Germline lookup yields CDR1 MNHNS and CDR2 SASEGT. The CDR3 is made up of 12 amino acids. V shed 1 base and J shed 10 bases, with 10 bases lying between them. The CDR3 loop reads CASSEGGRGAFF. The CDR3 DNA reads as TGTGCCAGCAGTGAAGGGGGCAGGGGAGCTTTCTTT.

The V and J genes are TRBV27 and TRBJ1-6; D not resolved. The germline gives CDR1 MNHEY, CDR2 SMNVEV (reference sequence). This CDR3 is built from 14 residues. Trimming removed 6 bases at V and 7 bases at J, with 13 bases between. CDR3: CASSPSLLNSPLHF. The CDR3 DNA reads TGTGCCAGCAGCCCCTCCCTATTGAATTCACCCCTCCACTTT.

This chain joins TRBV3-1 (or the pseudogene TRBV3-2) and TRBJ2-7; possibly TRBD1 for D (6 bases). The CDR3 has 15 residues. Germline-derived CDR1 and CDR2 are LGHDT and YNNKEL (reference sequence). V lost 4 bases and J 2 bases, leaving 15 bases between the germline ends. The CDR3, as DNA: TGTGCCAGCAGCCGCCCGGCAGGGGCAACCTACGAGCAGTACTTC. This translates into CASSRPAGATYEQYF.